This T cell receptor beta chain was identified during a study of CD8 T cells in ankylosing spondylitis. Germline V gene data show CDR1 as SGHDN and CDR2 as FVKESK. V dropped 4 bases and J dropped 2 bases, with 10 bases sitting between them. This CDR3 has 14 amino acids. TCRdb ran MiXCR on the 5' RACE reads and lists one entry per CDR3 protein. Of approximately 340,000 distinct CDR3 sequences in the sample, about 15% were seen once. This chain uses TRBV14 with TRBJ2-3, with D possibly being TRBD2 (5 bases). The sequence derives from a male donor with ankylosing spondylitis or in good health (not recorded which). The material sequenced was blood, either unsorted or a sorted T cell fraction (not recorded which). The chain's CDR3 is CASSPGLYTDTQYF. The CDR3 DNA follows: TGTGCCAGCAGCCCAGGACTCTACACAGATACGCAGTATTTT.